Given below is one T cell receptor beta chain in context. The antigen is unknown. This PCR relied on a set of 60 Vbeta primers and 13 Jbeta primers. The table came from immunoSEQ multiplex PCR; TCRdb's copy has only in-frame clones and leaves some out. The table shows tens of thousands of clones, with 75% to 90% occurring only once. These data belong to a study of cytomegalovirus exposure and HLA in healthy donors. Looked up from germline, CDR1 is MRHNA and CDR2 is SNTAGT. The CDR3 contains 14 residues. The V and J ends lost 6 bases and 3 bases, in that order; junction bases with no gene match: 3. Whole-study results and caveats: A missense variant in DCLRE1C was later tied to TCR beta V- and J-gene trimming. Owing to their indistinguishability, certain V segments, notably TRBV6-2 and TRBV6-3, were excluded. Highest at DRB1 and lowest at HLA-C, TCR association rates differed among HLA loci in a later analysis. Cytomegalovirus status, reportedly, was diagnosed with high specificity and sensitivity by the classifier.

The sequence derives from a human donor in good health. The chain has TRBV6-4 and TRBJ2-3; TRBD2 agrees at 10 bases. The sequencing input was PBMCs. The CDR3 spells CASSSGGATDTQYF. CDR3 nucleotides: TGTGCCAGCAGCAGCGGGGGGGCAACAGATACGCAGTATTTT.